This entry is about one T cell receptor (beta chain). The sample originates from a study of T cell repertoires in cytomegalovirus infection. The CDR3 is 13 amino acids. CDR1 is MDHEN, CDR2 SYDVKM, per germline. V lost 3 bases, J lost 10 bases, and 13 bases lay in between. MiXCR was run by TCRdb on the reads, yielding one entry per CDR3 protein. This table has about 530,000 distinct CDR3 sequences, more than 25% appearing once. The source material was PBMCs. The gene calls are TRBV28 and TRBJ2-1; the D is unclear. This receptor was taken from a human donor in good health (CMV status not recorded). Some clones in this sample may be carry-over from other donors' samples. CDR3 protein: CASSLGFAREQFF. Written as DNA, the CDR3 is TGTGCCAGCAGTTTGGGCTTCGCTAGGGAGCAGTTCTTC.